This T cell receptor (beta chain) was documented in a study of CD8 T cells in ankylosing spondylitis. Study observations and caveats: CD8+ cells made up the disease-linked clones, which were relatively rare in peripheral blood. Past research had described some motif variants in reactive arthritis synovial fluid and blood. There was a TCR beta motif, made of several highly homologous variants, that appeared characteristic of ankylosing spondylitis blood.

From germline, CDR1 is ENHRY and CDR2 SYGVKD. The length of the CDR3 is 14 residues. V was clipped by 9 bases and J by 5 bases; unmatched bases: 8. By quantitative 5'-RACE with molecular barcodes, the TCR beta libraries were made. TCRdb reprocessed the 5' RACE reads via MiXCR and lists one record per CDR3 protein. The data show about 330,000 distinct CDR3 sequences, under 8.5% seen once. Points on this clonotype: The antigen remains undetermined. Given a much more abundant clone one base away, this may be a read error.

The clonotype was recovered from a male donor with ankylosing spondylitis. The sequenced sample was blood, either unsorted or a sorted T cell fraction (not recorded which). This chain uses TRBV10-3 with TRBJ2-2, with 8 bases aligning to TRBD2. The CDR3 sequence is CAITREARTGELFF. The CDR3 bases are TGTGCCATTACGCGGGAGGCGAGGACCGGGGAGCTGTTTTTT.